This TCR beta chain originates from a study of response to subunit inactivated influenza vaccine. Many counts were recorded for this clonotype. Antigen specificity is unknown. Mismatch with germline at one junction end may stem from a read error. Study-level findings and limits: Few additional T cells are recruited per seasonal influenza vaccination, authors suggested.

TCRdb called the RT-PCR reads again in MiXCR, with one record for every CDR3 protein. There are around 480,000 distinct CDR3 sequences in the sample; 9.5% to 12% occur only once, and less than 15% lies in the top ten. Germline assignment: CDR1 SGHRS and CDR2 YFSETQ. This CDR3 contains 15 residues. The gene calls are TRBV5-1 and TRBJ2-1; D might be TRBD2 (6 bases). Material: PBMCs from blood, obtained 45 days after vaccination. This TCR was recovered from a man aged 45-65 years who received an inactivated influenza vaccine. The CDR3 here is CASSLNGGSYNEQFF. The CDR3 coding sequence is TGTGCCAGCAGCTTAAACGGGGGTTCCTACAATGAGCAGTTCTTC.